These T cell receptor beta chains were read from a single sample in a study of Graves' ophthalmopathy and Graves' hyperthyroidism. MiXCR, run by TCRdb on the multiplex PCR reads, gives a single entry per CDR3 protein. The table includes roughly 1.1 million distinct CDR3 sequences, 35% to 40% detected once. The specimen sequenced was peripheral blood or thyroid tissue (not recorded which). These receptor sequences come from an adult man with Graves' hyperthyroidism. Both conserved end residues are part of each CDR3. D genes are given only for firm matches. Clone size is stated in some rows and not others, as once, few, many or a class when expanded.

d_gene	v_gene	j_gene	abundance	CDR3nt	CDR3aa
.	TRBV9	TRBJ2-7	many	TGTGCCAGCAGCGTCGGGACCGGGGAAGTTGTGAAGGAGCAGTACTTC	CASSVGTGEVVKEQYF
.	TRBV19	TRBJ2-2	few	TGTGCCACCCGGATTCACACCGGGGAGCTGTTTTTT	CATRIHTGELFF
.	TRBV7-2	TRBJ2-7	many	TGTGCCAGCAGCTTAGACCGGGACGGCGAGCAGTACTTC	CASSLDRDGEQYF
TRBD1	TRBV20-1	TRBJ1-5	many	TGCAGTGCTGAAGACAGGGGCATCAATCAGCCCCAGCATTTT	CSAEDRGINQPQHF
.	TRBV20-1	TRBJ1-3	.	TGCAGTGTGAGGAAGGTTGGTTTCGGAAACACCATATATTTT	CSVRKVGFGNTIYF
.	TRBV6-5	TRBJ1-2	many	TGTGCCAGCTCAAACGGGAGCTATGGCTACACCTTC	CASSNGSYGYTF
.	TRBV20-1	TRBJ2-7	few	TGCAGTGCCCACACCCCGGGCCTCGGTGTTTATGAGCAGTACTTC	CSAHTPGLGVYEQYF
.	TRBV4-3	TRBJ2-5	few	TGCGCCAGCAGCCAAGATGGGTTGGAGACCCAGTACTTC	CASSQDGLETQYF
.	TRBV2	TRBJ2-7	.	TGTGCCAGCAGTTACCTCCCCTACGAGCAGTACTTC	CASSYLPYEQYF
.	TRBV2	TRBJ2-4	few	TGTGCCAGCAGTGAGGGACAAGCACAGATTCAGTACTTC	CASSEGQAQIQYF
TRBD1	TRBV12-3/TRBV12-4	TRBJ2-7	few	TGTGCCAGCAGTCCCCGACAGGGAAGTTTCTACGAGCAGTACTTC	CASSPRQGSFYEQYF
.	TRBV7-8	TRBJ1-4	.	TGTGCCAGCAACCCCAGGGTAGGGGGGAACGAAAAACTGTTTTTT	CASNPRVGGNEKLFF
.	TRBV7-2	TRBJ1-2	many	TGTGCCAGCAGCACATCACCGGGGACTTTAACTAACTATGGCTACACCTTC	CASSTSPGTLTNYGYTF
.	TRBV29-1	TRBJ2-2	many	TGCAGCGTTGAAGAGGGCGGAACGAACACCGGGGAGCTGTTTTTT	CSVEEGGTNTGELFF
TRBD1	TRBV7-9	TRBJ1-4	few	TGTGCCAGCAGTCGGACAGGTCAGGATAATGAAAAACTGTTTTTT	CASSRTGQDNEKLFF
.	TRBV20-1	TRBJ2-7	few	TGCAGTGCATCGGGCACCTCAAGCGATACGCAGTACTTC	CSASGTSSDTQYF